Below are 23 T cell receptor beta chains sequenced from a single sample in a study of T cell responses to AZD1222 COVID-19 vaccine. Libraries were prepared by immunoSEQ multiplex PCR; TCRdb keeps only in-frame clonotypes and omits some of them. The table lists hundreds of thousands of clones, 85% to 95% of them singletons. The material was peripheral blood, obtained on day 0 of MenACWY control vaccination. The receptors were gathered from an adult in good health.

The chain employs TRBV3-1 (or the pseudogene TRBV3-2) and TRBJ1-2, with no clear D. Germline V gives CDR1 LGHDT, CDR2 YNNKEL (reference sequence). The CDR3 sequence is 13 residues long. Trimming removed 0 bases at V and 8 bases at J, with 10 bases between. CDR3 bases: TGTGCCAGCAGCCAAGATCGGTCCGGGGGCTACACCTTC. Its translation: CASSQDRSGGYTF.

The chain is built from TRBV6-4 and TRBJ1-2; D might be TRBD1 (5 bases). Trimming left V 6 bases short and J 8 bases short, with 13 bases between. CDR3 size: 12 residues. Germline-derived CDR1 and CDR2 are MRHNA and SNTAGT. CDR3 sequence: CASRDGTRGYTF. CDR3 sequence (DNA): TGTGCCAGCAGAGACGGGACGAGAGGCTACACCTTC.

The chain recombines TRBV2 with TRBJ1-4, with D tentatively TRBD1 (5 bases). Germline V gene sequence: CDR1 SNHLY, CDR2 FYNNEI. The CDR3 has 14 amino acids. V lost 5 bases, J lost 0 bases, and 7 bases lay in between. The CDR3 DNA follows: TGTGCCAGCAGTTTACAGGCAACTAATGAAAAACTGTTTTTT. Translated: CASSLQATNEKLFF.

V is TRBV4-2 and J is TRBJ1-2; D not certain. CDR3 length: 12 amino acids. V was clipped by 0 bases and J by 9 bases, with 8 bases between them. Germline assignment: CDR1 LGHNA and CDR2 YNFKEQ. The CDR3 nucleotides are TGTGCCAGCAGCCAAGAGAGGGAAAGCTACACCTTC. It codes for CASSQERESYTF.

This chain links TRBV5-6 with TRBJ1-2, with TRBD1 identical over 10 bases. Trimming cost V 2 bases and J 8 bases; bases outside gene matches: 15. The CDR3 contains 17 residues. Per the germline V gene, CDR1 is SGHDT and CDR2 is YYEEEE. The CDR3 bases are TGTGCCAGCAGCTTTAGAGACAGGGGGCTGAAGAGAGAAGGCTACACCTTC. Translating gives CASSFRDRGLKREGYTF.

The chain joins TRBV9 to TRBJ1-3; perhaps TRBD1 as D (5 bases). V dropped 3 bases and J dropped 0 bases, with 10 bases sitting between them. The CDR3 covers 15 residues. Germline V gene lookup returns CDR1 SGDLS and CDR2 YYNGEE. The DNA of the CDR3 is TGTGCCAGCAGCGCAACCGGGACCTCTGGAAACACCATATATTTT. It translates to CASSATGTSGNTIYF.

The rearrangement links TRBV12-3 or TRBV12-4 to TRBJ1-2; a weak D match, TRBD1 (6 bases). The length of the CDR3 is 12 residues. Between the trimmed V and J ends, which lost 5 bases and 7 bases, there was a span of 11 bases. The CDR3 nucleotides are TGTGCCAGCAGTCCAGGACAGTTTGGCTACACCTTC. This gives the protein CASSPGQFGYTF.

The CDR3 coding sequence is TGTGCCAGTAGTATAGTAGACCGGGAGGGCTATGGCTACACCTTC. Translated: CASSIVDREGYGYTF. V gene TRBV19 combines with J gene TRBJ1-2; no clear D. Germline loops: CDR1 LNHDA, CDR2 SQIVND (reference sequence). CDR3 length equals 15 residues. V lost 1 base and J 4 bases, leaving 13 bases between the germline ends.

A remark on this clone: One junction end does not reproduce the germline sequence, and a read error may be involved. The chain recombines TRBV15 with TRBJ1-5, with D tentatively TRBD1 (6 bases). CDR3 length: 15 amino acids. From germline, CDR1 is LNHNV and CDR2 YYDKDF (reference sequence). CDR3 sequence (DNA): TGTGCCACCAGCGGAGACAGGAGCAGCAATCAGCCCCAGCATTTT. This translates into CATSGDRSSNQPQHF.

The chain has TRBV7-2 and TRBJ2-7, with TRBD2 matching 11 bases. V lost 4 bases and J lost 7; bases outside the gene matches: 9. CDR1 and CDR2 (germline): SGHTA, FQGNSA. The CDR3 has 15 amino acids. The CDR3 region is CASSSLAGGRGEQYF. For the CDR3, the DNA is TGTGCCAGCAGCTCTCTAGCGGGGGGCCGTGGGGAGCAGTACTTC. Complete variable domain (other parts from reference TRBV7-2 and TRBJ2-7): GAGVSQSPSNKVTEKGKDVELRCDPISGHTALYWYRQSLGQGLEFLIYFQGNSAPDKSGLPSDRFSAERTGGSVSTLTIQRTQQEDSAVYLCASSSLAGGRGEQYFGPGTRLTVT.

This clone was observed once. The CDR3 region has the DNA TGTGCCAGCAGCTCCCCGGCGGGGTACACTGAAGCTTTCTTT. Translated: CASSSPAGYTEAFF. J is TRBJ1-1 and V is TRBV7-2; D not resolved. The V end was cut by 4 bases, the J end by 3 bases, with 12 bases between. This CDR3 is 14 amino acids long. Germline V CDR1 and CDR2: SGHTA, FQGNSA.

This sequence joins TRBV5-5 and TRBJ1-2, with D possibly being TRBD1 (6 bases). This CDR3 has 16 residues. From germline, CDR1 is SGHKS and CDR2 YYEKEE (reference sequence). Trimming took off 3 bases at V and 0 bases at J, with 15 bases between the two ends. The CDR3 loop reads CASSSSPGVANYGYTF. The DNA of the CDR3 is TGTGCCAGCAGCTCGAGCCCAGGGGTAGCTAACTATGGCTACACCTTC.

The chain links TRBV5-1 to TRBJ1-4; perhaps TRBD1 as D (6 bases). V lost 1 base to trimming and J lost 3 bases, with 13 bases between them. CDR1 SGHRS and CDR2 YFSETQ come from the germline V gene. This CDR3 has 16 residues. The DNA for the CDR3 is TGCGCCAGCAGCTTGCGGGGGCGATCGGCTAATGAAAAACTGTTTTTT. Its protein is CASSLRGRSANEKLFF.

V usage is TRBV19 and J usage is TRBJ1-3; TRBD1 matches 7 bases. The CDR3 loop spans 15 amino acids. Trimming removed 5 bases from V and 2 bases from J; junction bases left unmatched: 6. Germline V lookup: CDR1 LNHDA, CDR2 SQIVND (reference sequence). The CDR3 DNA follows: TGTGCCAGTAGTGCACAGGGGTCCCCTGGAAACACCATATATTTT. Residues: CASSAQGSPGNTIYF.

V is TRBV6-5 and J is TRBJ2-3, with TRBD2 matching 7 bases. With V trimmed by 6 bases and J by 8 bases, 8 bases remained unmatched. The CDR3 has 13 amino acids. Germline CDR1 MNHEY, CDR2 SVGAGI. Here the CDR3 DNA reads TGTGCCAGCAGAAGGGGTCGACTAGCTACGCAGTATTTT. It specifies CASRRGRLATQYF.

DNA of the CDR3: TGTGCCAGCAGTACAATCTACGAGCAGTACTTC. This encodes CASSTIYEQYF. The genes are TRBV2 and TRBJ2-7; D not resolved. The CDR3 extends over 11 amino acids. Germline CDR1 SNHLY, CDR2 FYNNEI. Trimming pared 5 bases from V and 3 bases from J, leaving 5 bases between.

The rearrangement joins TRBV6-5 to TRBJ2-3; D unresolved. The germline V gene encodes CDR1 MNHEY and CDR2 SVGAGI. CDR3 length: 12 residues. Trimming took off 2 bases at V and 10 bases at J, with 10 bases between the two ends. The CDR3 reads CASSYQGSSQYF. CDR3 nucleotides: TGTGCCAGCAGTTACCAAGGCTCTTCGCAGTATTTT.

The V and J genes are TRBV19 and TRBJ2-2; tentatively, D is TRBD1 (6 bases). The CDR3 consists of 13 residues. Germline V gives CDR1 LNHDA, CDR2 SQIVND (reference sequence). V was shortened by 5 bases and J by 7 bases, with 11 bases between the two germline ends. This CDR3 reads CASSRNRVGELFF. Written as DNA, the CDR3 is TGTGCCAGTAGTCGCAACAGGGTCGGGGAGCTGTTTTTT.

CDR3 DNA sequence: TGTGCCAGCAGTTACCGGGGGCCCGGGGAGCTGTTTTTT. It codes for CASSYRGPGELFF. The gene calls are TRBV6-2 or TRBV6-3 and TRBJ2-2, with D perhaps TRBD1 or TRBD2 (6 bases each). The CDR3 runs to 13 residues. The V gene's germline CDR1 is MNHEY and CDR2 SVGEGT. The V end lost 2 bases, the J end lost 6 bases, and 7 bases lay between the germline ends.

The chain is built from TRBV6-4 and TRBJ1-1; the D is unclear. Trimming left V 6 bases short and J 7 bases short, with 9 bases between. There are 11 residues in the CDR3. The germline V gene has CDR1 MRHNA and CDR2 SNTAGT. The CDR3 here is CASRDASEAFF. As DNA, the CDR3 is TGTGCCAGCAGGGACGCTAGTGAAGCTTTCTTT.

The chain has TRBV5-1 and TRBJ2-5; either TRBD1 or TRBD2 may fit D (5 bases each). V lost 3 bases and J 4 bases, leaving 13 bases between the germline ends. Germline CDR1 reads SGHRS; CDR2 reads YFSETQ. The CDR3 contains 14 residues. The CDR3 loop reads CASSSGPGRETQYF. As DNA, the CDR3 is TGCGCCAGCAGCTCCGGGCCGGGGCGAGAGACCCAGTACTTC.

The chain joins TRBV12-3 or TRBV12-4 to TRBJ2-3; D is ambiguous. The CDR3 length is 12 residues. The ends were cut back, 8 bases at V and 0 bases at J, with 6 bases in the middle. Here the CDR3 DNA reads TGTGCCAGCCGTCAAAGCACAGATACGCAGTATTTT. Translation: CASRQSTDTQYF.

This clone was recorded a few times. The V gene is TRBV5-4, the J gene TRBJ2-1; 11 bases map to TRBD2. Germline loops: CDR1 SGHNT, CDR2 YYREEE (reference sequence). The CDR3 is made up of 16 amino acids. Unmatched junction bases numbered 7, after V lost 4 bases and J lost 4 bases. CDR3 in DNA: TGTGCCAGCAGCGCAACCGGGACTAGCGGTTACAATGAGCAGTTCTTC. This encodes CASSATGTSGYNEQFF. Based on the CDR3 plus reference TRBV5-4 and TRBJ2-1, the full variable domain is ETGVTQSPTHLIKTRGQQVTLRCSSQSGHNTVSWYQQALGQGPQFIFQYYREEENGRGNFPPRFSGLQFPNYSSELNVNALELDDSALYLCASSATGTSGYNEQFFGPGTRLTVL.